The 17 T cell receptor beta chains presented below share a single source sample, sequenced in a study of T cell responses to AZD1222 COVID-19 vaccine (dated by TCRdb to 2020 to 2022). The method behind the library was the immunoSEQ multiplex PCR assay. What TCRdb holds here is the immuneACCESS table cut down to in-frame rearrangements. Part of the clones is not present; checked against another copy, under half of the missing clones reflect an unresolved V gene, and the others are unexplained. In this sample the table shows about 110,000 clones, under 90% of which occur a single time. Approximately 5% of the sample comes from the top ten. The time point label corresponds to: baseline before first vaccination. The sequencing here drew on peripheral blood, taken on day 0 of AZD1222 vaccination. These receptors were obtained from an adult in good health.

The V call is TRBV9, the J call TRBJ1-1; TRBD1 aligns across 7 bases. CDR1 is SGDLS and CDR2 is YYNGEE in the germline V gene. This CDR3 spans 15 amino acids. V dropped 0 bases and J dropped 2; count of bases not matched to a gene: 4. The CDR3 bases are TGTGCCAGCAGCGTAGGTACAGGGGACAACACTGAAGCTTTCTTT. Translated, it gives CASSVGTGDNTEAFF.

The rearrangement joins TRBV4-3 to TRBJ1-6, with D perhaps matching TRBD1 (5 bases). There are 16 residues in the CDR3. V was clipped by 3 bases and J by 7 bases, with 16 bases between them. From germline, CDR1 is LGHNA and CDR2 YSLEER. CDR3 residues: CASSQHGTAYNSPLHF. Here the CDR3 DNA reads TGCGCCAGCAGCCAGCACGGGACGGCATACAATTCACCCCTCCACTTT.

The rearrangement links TRBV6-5 to TRBJ1-2; 10 positions agree with TRBD1. Per germline, CDR1 MNHEY and CDR2 SVGAGI. The CDR3 spans 14 residues. J gave up 7 bases and V 6 bases, and 8 bases lay outside the gene matches. The CDR3 protein is CASSQGQGSGGYTF. The CDR3 bases are TGTGCCAGCAGCCAGGGACAGGGGTCGGGTGGCTACACCTTC.

The chain joins TRBV5-1 to TRBJ1-5; no definite D call. The CDR3 is 16 amino acids. Germline loops: CDR1 SGHRS, CDR2 YFSETQ. Trimming took 0 bases from V and 1 from J, leaving 11 bases between them. This CDR3 is CASSLGWGSSNQPQHF. In DNA form, the CDR3 reads TGCGCCAGCAGCTTGGGATGGGGTTCGAGCAATCAGCCCCAGCATTTT.

The chain employs TRBV6-6 and TRBJ1-3, with a weak D call TRBD1 (5 bases). Trimming stripped 7 bases from V and 4 bases from J, with 14 bases between. Per the germline V gene, CDR1 is MNHNY and CDR2 is SVGAGI (reference sequence). This CDR3 is 14 amino acids long. The CDR3 DNA follows: TGTGCCAGCATCTCTTCAGGGAGCGGAAACACCATATATTTT. Residues: CASISSGSGNTIYF.

This chain links TRBV3-1 (or the pseudogene TRBV3-2) with TRBJ1-1, with a tentative D call TRBD1 (5 bases). CDR3 length equals 18 residues. Germline loops: CDR1 LGHDT, CDR2 YNNKEL (reference sequence). V lost 0 bases to trimming and J lost 0 bases, with 17 bases between them. The CDR3 nucleotides are TGTGCCAGCAGCCAAGAAATAATGCGGGACGGGATGAACACTGAAGCTTTCTTT. It yields the protein CASSQEIMRDGMNTEAFF.

The chain combines TRBV6-2 or TRBV6-3 with TRBJ1-3; D is perhaps TRBD1 (5 bases). Trimming left V 4 bases short and J 6 bases short, with 13 bases between. Per germline, CDR1 MNHEY and CDR2 SVGEGT. The CDR3 has 14 residues. The chain's CDR3 is CASSSMTESNTIYF. The CDR3 bases are TGTGCCAGCAGTTCAATGACAGAATCAAACACCATATATTTT.

The chain links TRBV3-1 (or the pseudogene TRBV3-2) to TRBJ1-1, with a weak D call TRBD1 (5 bases). The CDR3 has 12 residues. V shed 1 base and J shed 8 bases, with 8 bases lying between them. Germline V lookup: CDR1 LGHDT, CDR2 YNNKEL (reference sequence). CDR3 sequence: CASSQGKGEAFF. CDR3 nucleotides: TGTGCCAGCAGCCAAGGGAAGGGGGAAGCTTTCTTT.

This sequence joins TRBV28 and TRBJ1-5, with D hard to call. CDR1 is MDHEN, CDR2 SYDVKM, per germline. The CDR3 consists of 14 residues. V was shortened by 8 bases and J by 4 bases, with 15 bases between the two germline ends. The CDR3 nucleotides read TGTGCCAGCTATAAGGGCCGCCTGAATCAGCCCCAGCATTTT. Its protein product is CASYKGRLNQPQHF.

In its sample, this clone was seen once. The chain employs TRBV18 and TRBJ2-7, with a weak D call TRBD1 (5 bases). Germline V gives CDR1 KGHSH, CDR2 LQKENI. The CDR3 is made up of 13 amino acids. V lost 0 bases and J 4 bases, leaving 7 bases between the germline ends. The CDR3 DNA reads TGTGCCAGCTCACCACCAGGGGATTACGAGCAGTACTTC. It is translated as CASSPPGDYEQYF.

V and J are TRBV5-1 and TRBJ2-7, with 9 positions matching TRBD2. Germline assignment: CDR1 SGHRS and CDR2 YFSETQ. V gave up 1 base and J gave up 5 bases; unmatched junction bases: 7. This CDR3 region has 15 residues. The CDR3 here is CASSLIGSGSHEQYF. DNA of the CDR3: TGCGCCAGCAGCTTGATCGGTAGCGGGAGTCACGAGCAGTACTTC.

The chain links TRBV12-3 or TRBV12-4 to TRBJ2-4, with a tentative D call TRBD2 (6 bases). V lost 6 bases to trimming and J lost 8 bases, with 14 bases between them. This CDR3 has 13 residues. The CDR3 protein is CASRRRAEDIQYF. The CDR3 DNA sequence: TGTGCCAGCAGGCGGAGGGCCGAGGACATTCAGTACTTC.

This clone was recorded once. The rearrangement links TRBV5-5 to TRBJ1-2, with D perhaps matching TRBD1 (5 bases). Trimming left V 2 bases short and J 3 bases short, with 14 bases between. CDR1 SGHKS and CDR2 YYEKEE come from the germline V gene (reference sequence). CDR3 length equals 15 residues. The CDR3 here is CASSLVPQGDYGYTF. The DNA for the CDR3 is TGTGCCAGCAGCTTAGTCCCCCAGGGTGACTATGGCTACACCTTC.

This clone was picked up one time. The CDR3 nucleotides are TGTGCCAGCAGTTTAGGCAGGGCCAACACTGAAGCTTTCTTT. Residues: CASSLGRANTEAFF. The gene calls are TRBV27 and TRBJ1-1; possible D gene TRBD1, 5 bases. Looked up from germline, CDR1 is MNHEY and CDR2 is SMNVEV (reference sequence). The CDR3 loop spans 14 amino acids. V lost 2 bases, J lost 2 bases, and 9 bases lay in between.

The sample holds one count of this clone. The chain joins TRBV4-1 to TRBJ2-1; D is unresolved. CDR1 and CDR2 (germline): MGHRA, YSYEKL. With 1 base removed from V and 10 bases from J, the gap between germline ends came to 11 bases. The CDR3 is 13 residues long. CDR3 in amino acids: CASSQVVGWEQFF. The CDR3, as DNA: TGCGCCAGCAGCCAAGTGGTGGGCTGGGAGCAGTTCTTC.

This chain joins TRBV5-4 and TRBJ2-1; D might be TRBD1 (5 bases). The V gene's germline CDR1 is SGHNT and CDR2 YYREEE (reference sequence). Trimming stripped 3 bases from V and 6 bases from J, with 10 bases between. This CDR3 has 13 amino acids. The CDR3 nucleotides read TGTGCCAGCAGCTATGACAGATCCAATGAGCAGTTCTTC. Translation: CASSYDRSNEQFF.

The genes are TRBV12-3 or TRBV12-4 and TRBJ1-2; D not resolved. The length of the CDR3 is 11 residues. V dropped 3 bases and J dropped 8 bases, with 7 bases sitting between them. CDR3 in amino acids: CASSLGRGYTF. The CDR3, as DNA: TGTGCCAGCAGTTTGGGCCGGGGCTACACCTTC.